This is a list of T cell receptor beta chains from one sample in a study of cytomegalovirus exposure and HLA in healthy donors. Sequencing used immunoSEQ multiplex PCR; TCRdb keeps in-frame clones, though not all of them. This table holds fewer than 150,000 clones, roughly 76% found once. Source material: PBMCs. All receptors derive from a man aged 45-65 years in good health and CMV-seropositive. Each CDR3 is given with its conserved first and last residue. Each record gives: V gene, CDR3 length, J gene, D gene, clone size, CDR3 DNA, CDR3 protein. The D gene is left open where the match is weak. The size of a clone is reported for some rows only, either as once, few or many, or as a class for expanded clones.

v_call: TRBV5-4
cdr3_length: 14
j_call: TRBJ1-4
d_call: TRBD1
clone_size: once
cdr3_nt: TGTGCCAGCAGCTGGGACAGCGAGAATGAAAAACTGTTTTTT
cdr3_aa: CASSWDSENEKLFF

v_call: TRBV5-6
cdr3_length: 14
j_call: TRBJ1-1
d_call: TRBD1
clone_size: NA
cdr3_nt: TGTGCCAGCAGCGGTGAGAGGGGGCCCACTGAAGCTTTCTTT
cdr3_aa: CASSGERGPTEAFF

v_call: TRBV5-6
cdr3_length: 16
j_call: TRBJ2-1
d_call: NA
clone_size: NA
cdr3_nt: TGTGCCAGCAGCTTGTTTTCGACAGGCACCTACAATGAGCAGTTCTTC
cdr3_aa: CASSLFSTGTYNEQFF

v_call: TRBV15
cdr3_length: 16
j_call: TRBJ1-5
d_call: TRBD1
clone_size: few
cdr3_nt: TGTGCCACCAGCGCCCGTGCGGGGACAGATAATCAGCCCCAGCATTTT
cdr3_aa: CATSARAGTDNQPQHF

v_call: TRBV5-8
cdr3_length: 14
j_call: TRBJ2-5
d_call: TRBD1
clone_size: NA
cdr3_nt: TGTGCCAGCAGCTTAACAGGGGCCCCTGAGACCCAGTACTTC
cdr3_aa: CASSLTGAPETQYF

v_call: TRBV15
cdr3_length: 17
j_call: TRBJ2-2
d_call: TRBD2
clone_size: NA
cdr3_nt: TGTGCCACCAACCCACTTAGCGGGAGGACGAACACCGGGGAGCTGTTTTTT
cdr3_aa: CATNPLSGRTNTGELFF

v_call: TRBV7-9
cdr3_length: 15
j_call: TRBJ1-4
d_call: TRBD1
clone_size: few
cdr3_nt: TGTGCCAGCAGCTTCGGGACAGGGGGCCCTGAAAAACTGTTTTTT
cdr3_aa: CASSFGTGGPEKLFF

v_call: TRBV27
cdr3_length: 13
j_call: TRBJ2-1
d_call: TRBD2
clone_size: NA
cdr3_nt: TGTGCCACTAGACTAGCGGGAACAAATGAGCAGTTCTTC
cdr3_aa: CATRLAGTNEQFF

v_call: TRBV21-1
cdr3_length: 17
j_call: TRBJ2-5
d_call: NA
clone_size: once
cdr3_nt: TGTGCCAGCAGCAGACCCTCCGCCGCACGGGGACAAGAGACCCAGTACTTC
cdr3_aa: CASSRPSAARGQETQYF

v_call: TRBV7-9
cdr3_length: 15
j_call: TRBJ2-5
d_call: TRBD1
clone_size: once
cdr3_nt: TGTGCCAGCAGCCCGACAGGGGGAGGCCAAGAGACCCAGTACTTC
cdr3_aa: CASSPTGGGQETQYF

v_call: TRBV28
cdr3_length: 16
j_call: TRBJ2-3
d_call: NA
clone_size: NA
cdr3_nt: TGTGCCAGCAGTTTTGTAGGGGGACCTAGCACAGATACGCAGTATTTT
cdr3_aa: CASSFVGGPSTDTQYF

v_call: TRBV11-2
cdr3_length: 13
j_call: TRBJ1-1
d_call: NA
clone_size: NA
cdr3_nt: TGTGCCAGCAGCTTAGCAGGGGCTGCTGAAGCTTTCTTT
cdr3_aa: CASSLAGAAEAFF

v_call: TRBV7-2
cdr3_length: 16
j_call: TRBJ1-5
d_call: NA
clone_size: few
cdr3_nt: TGTGCCAGCAGCTTAGGCCCCGGGGGGAACAATCAGCCCCAGCATTTT
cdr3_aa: CASSLGPGGNNQPQHF

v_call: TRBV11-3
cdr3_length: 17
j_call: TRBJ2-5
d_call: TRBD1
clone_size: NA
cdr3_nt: TGTGCCAGCAGCTTTCCGGACAGGGGCGTCCCTCAAGAGACCCAGTACTTC
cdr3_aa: CASSFPDRGVPQETQYF

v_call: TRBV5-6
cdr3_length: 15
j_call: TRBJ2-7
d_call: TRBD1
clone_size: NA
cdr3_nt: TGTGCCAGCAGCTTGAGAACAGGGGGCATGAACGAGCAGTACTTC
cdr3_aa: CASSLRTGGMNEQYF

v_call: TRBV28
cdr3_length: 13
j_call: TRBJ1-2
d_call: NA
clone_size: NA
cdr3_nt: TGTGCCAGCAGTCCCGGGAGGGACTATGGCTACACCTTC
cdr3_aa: CASSPGRDYGYTF

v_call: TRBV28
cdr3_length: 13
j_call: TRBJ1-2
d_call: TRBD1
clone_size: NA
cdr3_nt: TGTGCCAGCAGTCTCGGACAGGGGGGAGGCTACACCTTC
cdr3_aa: CASSLGQGGGYTF

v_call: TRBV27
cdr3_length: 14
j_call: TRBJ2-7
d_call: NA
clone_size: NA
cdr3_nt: TGTGCCAGCAGTTTAAACAGGGCGACCTACGAGCAGTACTTC
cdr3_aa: CASSLNRATYEQYF

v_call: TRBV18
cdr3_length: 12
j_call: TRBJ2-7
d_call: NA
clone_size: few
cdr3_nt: TGTGCCAGCTCAGGCGGGACCTACGAGCAGTACTTC
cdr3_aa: CASSGGTYEQYF

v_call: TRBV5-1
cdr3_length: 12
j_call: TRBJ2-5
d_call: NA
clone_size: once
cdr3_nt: TGCGCCAGCAGTTTCGACAGGGAGACCCAGTACTTC
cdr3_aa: CASSFDRETQYF

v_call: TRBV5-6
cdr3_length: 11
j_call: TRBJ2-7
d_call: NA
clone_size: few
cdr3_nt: TGTGCCAGCAGCCTGTCTATAGAGCAGTACTTC
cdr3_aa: CASSLSIEQYF

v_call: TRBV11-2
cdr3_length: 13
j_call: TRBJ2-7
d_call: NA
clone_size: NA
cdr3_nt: TGTGCCAGCAGCACGGGCGGGGCCTACGAGCAGTACTTC
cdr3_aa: CASSTGGAYEQYF

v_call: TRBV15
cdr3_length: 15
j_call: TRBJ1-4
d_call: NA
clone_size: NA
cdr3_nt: TGTGCCACCAGCAGGTACAAAGCAACTAATGAAAAACTGTTTTTT
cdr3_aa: CATSRYKATNEKLFF

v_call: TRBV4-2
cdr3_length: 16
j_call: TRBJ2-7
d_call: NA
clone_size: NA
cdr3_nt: TGTGCCAGCAGCCAGGGGAGCTGGGGTGGGTCCTACGAGCAGTACTTC
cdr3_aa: CASSQGSWGGSYEQYF

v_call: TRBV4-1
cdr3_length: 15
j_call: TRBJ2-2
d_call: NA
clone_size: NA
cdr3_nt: TGCGCCAGCAGCCAAGAGGGAGGGGGGGGCGGGGAGCTGTTTTTT
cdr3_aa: CASSQEGGGGGELFF

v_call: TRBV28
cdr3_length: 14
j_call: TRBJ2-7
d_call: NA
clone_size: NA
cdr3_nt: TGTGCCAGCAACCCGGGAGGGGGCGGCTACGAGCAGTACTTC
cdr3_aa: CASNPGGGGYEQYF

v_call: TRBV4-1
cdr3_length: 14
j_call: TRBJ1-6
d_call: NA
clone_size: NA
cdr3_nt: TGCGCCAGCAGCCAAAACAGGCGAAATTCACCCCTCCACTTT
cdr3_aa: CASSQNRRNSPLHF

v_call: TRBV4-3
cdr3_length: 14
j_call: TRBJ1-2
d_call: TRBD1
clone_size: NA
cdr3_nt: TGCGCCAGCAGCCAGATGGGACAGCTCTATGGCTACACCTTC
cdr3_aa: CASSQMGQLYGYTF

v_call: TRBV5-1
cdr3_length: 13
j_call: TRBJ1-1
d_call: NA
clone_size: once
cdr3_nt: TGCGCCAGCAGCTTGTCAGGGTACACTGAAGCTTTCTTT
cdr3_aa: CASSLSGYTEAFF

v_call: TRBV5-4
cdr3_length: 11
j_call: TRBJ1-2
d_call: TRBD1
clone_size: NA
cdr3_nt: TGTGCCAGCAGATGGACAGGTGGCTACACCTTC
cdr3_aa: CASRWTGGYTF

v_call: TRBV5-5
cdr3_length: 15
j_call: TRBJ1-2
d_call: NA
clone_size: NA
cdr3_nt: TGTGCCAGCAGCTTGGCAGTCAGGGCTGACTATGGCTACACCTTC
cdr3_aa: CASSLAVRADYGYTF

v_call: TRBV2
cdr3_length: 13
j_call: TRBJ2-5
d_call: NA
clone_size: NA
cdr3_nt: TGTGCCAGCAGGGGGGGGCCAGAGAGGACCCAGTACTTC
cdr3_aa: CASRGGPERTQYF

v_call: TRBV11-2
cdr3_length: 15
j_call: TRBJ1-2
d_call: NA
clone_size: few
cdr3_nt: TGTGCCAGCAGCTCGGGACATACAATGGAGTATGGCTACACCTTC
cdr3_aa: CASSSGHTMEYGYTF

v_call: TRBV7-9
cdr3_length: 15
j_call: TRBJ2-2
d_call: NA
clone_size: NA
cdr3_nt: TGTGCCAGCAGCTTACCCGGGAGAGGCACCGGGGAGCTGTTTTTT
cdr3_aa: CASSLPGRGTGELFF

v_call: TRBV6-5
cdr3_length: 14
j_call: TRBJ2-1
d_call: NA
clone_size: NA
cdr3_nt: TGTGCCAGCAGTTTGACAAATCTCAACAATGAGCAGTTCTTC
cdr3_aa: CASSLTNLNNEQFF

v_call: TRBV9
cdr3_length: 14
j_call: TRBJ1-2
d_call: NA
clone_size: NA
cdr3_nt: TGTGCCAGCAGCGTCACGGAGGACGAGAATGGCTACACCTTC
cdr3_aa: CASSVTEDENGYTF

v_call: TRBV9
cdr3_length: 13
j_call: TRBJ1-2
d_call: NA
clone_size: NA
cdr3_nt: TGTGCCAGCAGCGTAATCAGGGCGCGAGGCTACACCTTC
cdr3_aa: CASSVIRARGYTF

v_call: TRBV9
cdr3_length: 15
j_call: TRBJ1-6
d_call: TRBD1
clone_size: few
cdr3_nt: TGTGCCAGCAGCCCAGGGGGCAGCGTCGGTTCACCCCTCCACTTT
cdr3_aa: CASSPGGSVGSPLHF

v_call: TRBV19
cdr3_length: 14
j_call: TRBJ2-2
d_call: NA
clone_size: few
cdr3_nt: TGTGCCAGTAACCCGACAGCGAACACCGGGGAGCTGTTTTTT
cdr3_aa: CASNPTANTGELFF

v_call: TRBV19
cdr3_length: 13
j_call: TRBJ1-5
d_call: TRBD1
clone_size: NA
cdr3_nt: TGTGCCAGTAGTATAGCCCCGGGACAGGGCAGGCATTTT
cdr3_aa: CASSIAPGQGRHF

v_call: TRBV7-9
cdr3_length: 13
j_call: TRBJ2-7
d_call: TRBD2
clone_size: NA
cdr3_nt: TGTGCCAGCAGCGTCTCTAGCGGCTACGAGCAGTACTTC
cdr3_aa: CASSVSSGYEQYF

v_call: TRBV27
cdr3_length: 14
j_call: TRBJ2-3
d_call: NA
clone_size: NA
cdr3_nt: TGTGCCAGCAGTTTACTTAGCGACACAGATACGCAGTATTTT
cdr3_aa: CASSLLSDTDTQYF

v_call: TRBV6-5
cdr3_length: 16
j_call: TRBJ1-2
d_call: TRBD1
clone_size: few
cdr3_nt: TGTGCCAGCAGTTACAGGGGACAGGGTGGAATCTATGGCTACACCTTC
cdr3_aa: CASSYRGQGGIYGYTF

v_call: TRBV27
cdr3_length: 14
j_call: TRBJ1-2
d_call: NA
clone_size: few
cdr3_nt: TGTGCCAGCAGTTTATCGCGACAGAGCTATGGCTACACCTTC
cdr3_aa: CASSLSRQSYGYTF